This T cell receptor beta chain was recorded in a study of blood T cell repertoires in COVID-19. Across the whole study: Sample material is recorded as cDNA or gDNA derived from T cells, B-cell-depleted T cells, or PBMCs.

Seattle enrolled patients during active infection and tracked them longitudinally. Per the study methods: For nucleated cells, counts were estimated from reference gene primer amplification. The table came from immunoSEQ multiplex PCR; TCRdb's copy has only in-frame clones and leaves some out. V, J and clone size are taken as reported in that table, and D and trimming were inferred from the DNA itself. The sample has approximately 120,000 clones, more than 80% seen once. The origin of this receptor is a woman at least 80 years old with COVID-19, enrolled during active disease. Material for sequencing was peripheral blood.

The CDR3 protein is CATSRLGQGETQYF. The CDR3 region has the DNA TGTGCCACCAGCAGGCTAGGTCAGGGGGAGACCCAGTACTTC. The J gene is TRBJ2-5, the V gene TRBV15; tentative D call: TRBD1 (6 bases). V was pared by 3 bases and J by 5 bases, with 13 bases between. The CDR3 covers 14 residues. Per germline, CDR1 LNHNV and CDR2 YYDKDF (reference sequence).